This T cell receptor (beta chain) was sequenced for a study of identical twins. Points from the study as a whole: Abundant beta clonotypes from cord blood had fewer insertions, unlike memory repertoires, which showed none. These conclusions were based on statistical analysis (cross-sectional, not following the same donors).

This clonotype was observed many times. Its specificity is unknown. The cDNA had a unique molecular identifier and a template-switch universal primer site. Each CDR3 protein gets one entry after TCRdb re-called the 5' RACE reads with MiXCR. The repertoire holds a few hundred thousand distinct CDR3 sequences, with around 9.6% as singletons. The CDR3 extends over 13 amino acids. V shed 5 bases and J shed 9 bases, with 17 bases lying between them. In germline, CDR1 is DFQATT, CDR2 SNEGSKA (reference sequence). The data also belong to a second study, concerning yellow fever vaccine responses in identical twins.

The V gene is TRBV20-1, the J gene TRBJ2-1; TRBD2 is a possible D gene (6 bases). The receptor was derived from a woman between 18 and 29 years old in good health. The source material was PBMCs. This CDR3 is CSALGLPRGEQFF. CDR3 sequence (DNA): TGCAGTGCTCTCGGACTCCCGCGGGGTGAGCAGTTCTTC.